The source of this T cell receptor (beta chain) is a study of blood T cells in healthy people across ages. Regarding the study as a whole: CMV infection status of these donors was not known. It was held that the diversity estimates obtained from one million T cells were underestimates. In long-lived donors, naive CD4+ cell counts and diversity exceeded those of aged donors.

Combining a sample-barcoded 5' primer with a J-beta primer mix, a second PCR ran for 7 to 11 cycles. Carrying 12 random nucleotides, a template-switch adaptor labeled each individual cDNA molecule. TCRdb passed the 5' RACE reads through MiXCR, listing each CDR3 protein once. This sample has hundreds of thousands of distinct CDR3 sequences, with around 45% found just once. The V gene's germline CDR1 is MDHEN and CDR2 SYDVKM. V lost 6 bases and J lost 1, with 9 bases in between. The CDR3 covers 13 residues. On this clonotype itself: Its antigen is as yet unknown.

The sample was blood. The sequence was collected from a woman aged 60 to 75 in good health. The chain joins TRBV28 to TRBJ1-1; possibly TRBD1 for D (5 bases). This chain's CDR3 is CASRGPKNTEAFF. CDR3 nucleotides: TGTGCCAGCAGGGGACCCAAGAACACTGAAGCTTTCTTT.